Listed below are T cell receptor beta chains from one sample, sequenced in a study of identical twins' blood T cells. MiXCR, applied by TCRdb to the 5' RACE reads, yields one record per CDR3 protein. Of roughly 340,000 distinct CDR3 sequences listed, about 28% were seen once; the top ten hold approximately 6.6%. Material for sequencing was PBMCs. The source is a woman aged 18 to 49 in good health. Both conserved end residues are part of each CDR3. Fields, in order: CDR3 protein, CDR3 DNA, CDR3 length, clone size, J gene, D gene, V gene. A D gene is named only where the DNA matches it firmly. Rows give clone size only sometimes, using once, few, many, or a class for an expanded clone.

CDR3aa: CASSLALGLAEAFF
CDR3nt: TGCGCCAGCAGCTTGGCCCTGGGTTTGGCTGAAGCTTTCTTT
len: 14
abundance: -
j_gene: TRBJ1-1
d_gene: -
v_gene: TRBV5-1

CDR3aa: CARKLRAMNTEAFF
CDR3nt: TGTGCCAGAAAGCTCAGGGCCATGAACACTGAAGCTTTCTTT
len: 14
abundance: -
j_gene: TRBJ1-1
d_gene: -
v_gene: TRBV2

CDR3aa: CAGSLGGEDYGYTF
CDR3nt: TGTGCCGGCAGTCTAGGGGGCGAGGACTATGGCTACACCTTC
len: 14
abundance: few
j_gene: TRBJ1-2
d_gene: TRBD1
v_gene: TRBV6-6

CDR3aa: CASATGWEQFF
CDR3nt: TGTGCCAGCGCTACAGGTTGGGAGCAGTTCTTC
len: 11
abundance: -
j_gene: TRBJ2-1
d_gene: -
v_gene: TRBV27

CDR3aa: CSASAGPNNQPPHF
CDR3nt: TGCAGTGCTAGTGCCGGGCCGAACAATCAGCCCCCGCATTTT
len: 14
abundance: once
j_gene: TRBJ1-5
d_gene: -
v_gene: TRBV20-1

CDR3aa: CASSLDRSDEKLFF
CDR3nt: TGCGCCAGCAGCTTGGACAGGTCGGATGAAAAACTGTTTTTT
len: 14
abundance: few
j_gene: TRBJ1-4
d_gene: -
v_gene: TRBV5-1

CDR3aa: CASRSQGAGNAIYF
CDR3nt: TGTGCCAGCAGATCTCAGGGGGCAGGAAACGCCATATATTTT
len: 14
abundance: -
j_gene: TRBJ1-3
d_gene: TRBD1
v_gene: TRBV12-3/TRBV12-4

CDR3aa: CASSPGRGNSEAFF
CDR3nt: TGTGCCAGCAGCCCCGGGCGGGGGAACTCCGAAGCTTTCTTT
len: 14
abundance: few
j_gene: TRBJ1-1
d_gene: -
v_gene: TRBV9

CDR3aa: CSASSTGRWAEAFF
CDR3nt: TGCAGTGCTAGTTCTACCGGGAGGTGGGCGGAAGCTTTCTTT
len: 14
abundance: -
j_gene: TRBJ1-1
d_gene: -
v_gene: TRBV20-1

CDR3aa: CSAGKPGVGPFF
CDR3nt: TGCAGCGCCGGGAAGCCGGGCGTCGGTCCTTTCTTT
len: 12
abundance: -
j_gene: TRBJ1-1
d_gene: -
v_gene: TRBV29-1

CDR3aa: CASSQDPGDTQYF
CDR3nt: TGTGCCAGCAGCCAAGATCCCGGCGATACGCAGTATTTT
len: 13
abundance: many
j_gene: TRBJ2-3
d_gene: -
v_gene: TRBV3-1

CDR3aa: CSASRIYEQYF
CDR3nt: TGCAGTGCTAGTAGGATCTACGAGCAGTACTTC
len: 11
abundance: many
j_gene: TRBJ2-7
d_gene: -
v_gene: TRBV20-1

CDR3aa: CATSDGENTEAFF
CDR3nt: TGCGCCACCTCGGACGGGGAGAACACTGAAGCTTTCTTT
len: 13
abundance: many
j_gene: TRBJ1-1
d_gene: -
v_gene: TRBV5-1

CDR3aa: CASSEPGQGSLTGANVLTF
CDR3nt: TGTGCCAGCAGTGAACCCGGACAGGGGTCTCTTACTGGGGCCAACGTCCTGACTTTC
len: 19
abundance: -
j_gene: TRBJ2-6
d_gene: TRBD1
v_gene: TRBV2

CDR3aa: CATKTEPHDSQPQHF
CDR3nt: TGCGCCACCAAAACGGAGCCTCATGATAGTCAGCCCCAGCATTTT
len: 15
abundance: few
j_gene: TRBJ1-5
d_gene: -
v_gene: TRBV5-1

CDR3aa: CASSVGGTQPQHF
CDR3nt: TGTGCCAGCAGCGTAGGGGGGACCCAGCCCCAGCATTTT
len: 13
abundance: many
j_gene: TRBJ1-5
d_gene: -
v_gene: TRBV9

CDR3aa: CSASPGTGKTIEQYF
CDR3nt: TGCAGTGCTAGCCCCGGGACAGGGAAGACTATCGAGCAGTACTTC
len: 15
abundance: -
j_gene: TRBJ2-7
d_gene: TRBD1
v_gene: TRBV20-1

CDR3aa: CASSLTSGGSYNEQFF
CDR3nt: TGCGCCAGCAGTTTGACTAGCGGGGGCTCCTACAATGAGCAGTTCTTC
len: 16
abundance: -
j_gene: TRBJ2-1
d_gene: TRBD2
v_gene: TRBV10-2

CDR3aa: CASSYSPLSNQPQHF
CDR3nt: TGTGCCAGCAGTTACTCGCCGCTCTCCAATCAGCCCCAGCATTTT
len: 15
abundance: -
j_gene: TRBJ1-5
d_gene: -
v_gene: TRBV6-5

CDR3aa: CASGWRLGNIQYF
CDR3nt: TGTGCCAGCGGTTGGCGCCTGGGAAACATTCAGTACTTC
len: 13
abundance: -
j_gene: TRBJ2-4
d_gene: -
v_gene: TRBV12-3/TRBV12-4

CDR3aa: CASSLRAVTDTQYF
CDR3nt: TGCGCCAGCAGCTTGAGGGCCGTGACAGATACGCAGTATTTT
len: 14
abundance: -
j_gene: TRBJ2-3
d_gene: -
v_gene: TRBV5-1

CDR3aa: CASSRGEWGSYEQYF
CDR3nt: TGTGCCAGCAGCCGCGGTGAGTGGGGCTCCTACGAGCAGTACTTC
len: 15
abundance: few
j_gene: TRBJ2-7
d_gene: -
v_gene: TRBV14

CDR3aa: CSARIGTLSNEQFF
CDR3nt: TGCAGTGCTAGGATAGGGACACTATCTAATGAGCAGTTCTTC
len: 14
abundance: few
j_gene: TRBJ2-1
d_gene: -
v_gene: TRBV20-1

CDR3aa: CSVAGGSGNTIYF
CDR3nt: TGCAGCGTTGCTGGGGGGTCTGGAAACACCATATATTTT
len: 13
abundance: -
j_gene: TRBJ1-3
d_gene: -
v_gene: TRBV29-1

CDR3aa: CSASPLQGNSPLHF
CDR3nt: TGCAGTGCTTCCCCCCTACAGGGGAACTCACCCCTCCACTTT
len: 14
abundance: -
j_gene: TRBJ1-6
d_gene: TRBD1
v_gene: TRBV20-1

CDR3aa: CASSLEPAKNIQYF
CDR3nt: TGCGCCAGCAGCTTGGAGCCAGCCAAAAACATTCAGTACTTC
len: 14
abundance: -
j_gene: TRBJ2-4
d_gene: -
v_gene: TRBV5-1

CDR3aa: CASSATGDSNQPQHF
CDR3nt: TGTGCCAGCTCCGCGACAGGGGATAGCAATCAGCCCCAGCATTTT
len: 15
abundance: few
j_gene: TRBJ1-5
d_gene: TRBD1
v_gene: TRBV18

CDR3aa: CASIRWRTGHFELFF
CDR3nt: TGTGCCAGCATCCGCTGGAGGACTGGGCATTTTGAACTGTTTTTT
len: 15
abundance: -
j_gene: TRBJ1-4
d_gene: -
v_gene: TRBV2

CDR3aa: CAGGQFTGELFF
CDR3nt: TGTGCCGGCGGACAGTTCACCGGGGAGCTGTTTTTT
len: 12
abundance: -
j_gene: TRBJ2-2
d_gene: -
v_gene: TRBV6-1

CDR3aa: CASSPGLNEAFF
CDR3nt: TGTGCCAGCTCACCAGGGCTTAACGAAGCTTTCTTT
len: 12
abundance: few
j_gene: TRBJ1-1
d_gene: -
v_gene: TRBV18

CDR3aa: CVSSLDLDGVTLHF
CDR3nt: TGTGTCAGCAGTTTAGACTTAGACGGCGTTACCCTCCACTTT
len: 14
abundance: -
j_gene: TRBJ1-6
d_gene: -
v_gene: TRBV12-3/TRBV12-4

CDR3aa: CSVVERGVGANYGYTF
CDR3nt: TGCAGCGTTGTCGAAAGGGGGGTAGGAGCTAACTATGGCTACACCTTC
len: 16
abundance: -
j_gene: TRBJ1-2
d_gene: -
v_gene: TRBV29-1

CDR3aa: CASSWGTSNTVAFF
CDR3nt: TGCGCCAGCAGCTGGGGGACATCGAACACTGTAGCTTTCTTT
len: 14
abundance: -
j_gene: TRBJ1-1
d_gene: -
v_gene: TRBV5-1

CDR3aa: CASRDRGDGTEAFF
CDR3nt: TGTGCCAGCAGGGACAGGGGTGATGGCACTGAAGCTTTCTTT
len: 14
abundance: few
j_gene: TRBJ1-1
d_gene: TRBD1
v_gene: TRBV6-2/TRBV6-3

CDR3aa: CASSRTRDGMNTEALF
CDR3nt: TGCGCCAGCAGCCGGACCCGGGACGGAATGAACACTGAAGCTCTCTTT
len: 16
abundance: -
j_gene: TRBJ1-1
d_gene: -
v_gene: TRBV4-3

CDR3aa: CATASGAIGNTIYF
CDR3nt: TGTGCCACCGCCTCCGGGGCGATTGGAAACACCATATATTTT
len: 14
abundance: few
j_gene: TRBJ1-3
d_gene: -
v_gene: TRBV12-3/TRBV12-4

CDR3aa: CSARVSSYEQYF
CDR3nt: TGCAGTGCTAGAGTCTCCTCCTACGAGCAGTACTTC
len: 12
abundance: many
j_gene: TRBJ2-7
d_gene: -
v_gene: TRBV20-1

CDR3aa: CSVRLANYGYTF
CDR3nt: TGCAGCGTTCGGCTGGCTAACTATGGCTACACCTTC
len: 12
abundance: many
j_gene: TRBJ1-2
d_gene: -
v_gene: TRBV29-1

CDR3aa: CASSGNNRNQPQHF
CDR3nt: TGTGCCAGCAGCGGAAATAATCGCAATCAGCCCCAGCATTTT
len: 14
abundance: many
j_gene: TRBJ1-5
d_gene: -
v_gene: TRBV12-3/TRBV12-4

CDR3aa: CASSFRTTEAFF
CDR3nt: TGTGCCAGCAGTTTCCGGACCACTGAAGCTTTCTTT
len: 12
abundance: -
j_gene: TRBJ1-1
d_gene: -
v_gene: TRBV12-3/TRBV12-4

CDR3aa: CASSLVQGPEAFF
CDR3nt: TGTGCCAGCAGCTTAGTACAGGGACCTGAAGCTTTCTTT
len: 13
abundance: -
j_gene: TRBJ1-1
d_gene: -
v_gene: TRBV7-9

CDR3aa: CASSSGQGSYGYTF
CDR3nt: TGTGCCAGCTCATCAGGACAGGGGAGCTATGGCTACACCTTC
len: 14
abundance: -
j_gene: TRBJ1-2
d_gene: TRBD1
v_gene: TRBV18

CDR3aa: CASSLSNTEAFF
CDR3nt: TGTGCCAGCAGCTTGTCGAACACTGAAGCTTTCTTT
len: 12
abundance: many
j_gene: TRBJ1-1
d_gene: -
v_gene: TRBV7-9

CDR3aa: CATRDRVNTEAFF
CDR3nt: TGCGCCACCAGGGACAGGGTGAACACTGAAGCTTTCTTT
len: 13
abundance: few
j_gene: TRBJ1-1
d_gene: TRBD1
v_gene: TRBV5-1

CDR3aa: CTISDSWNTEAFF
CDR3nt: TGTACCATCAGTGATTCATGGAACACTGAAGCTTTCTTT
len: 13
abundance: -
j_gene: TRBJ1-1
d_gene: -
v_gene: TRBV10-3

CDR3aa: CASSLVGTKKYNEQFF
CDR3nt: TGTGCCAGCAGCTTAGTGGGGACTAAAAAGTACAATGAGCAGTTCTTC
len: 16
abundance: -
j_gene: TRBJ2-1
d_gene: TRBD2
v_gene: TRBV7-8

CDR3aa: CASSLTKDSPLHF
CDR3nt: TGTGCCAGCAGCTTAACTAAGGATTCACCCCTCCACTTT
len: 13
abundance: -
j_gene: TRBJ1-6
d_gene: -
v_gene: TRBV7-3

CDR3aa: CASSYARGLNGYTF
CDR3nt: TGTGCCAGCAGTTACGCTAGGGGATTGAATGGCTACACCTTC
len: 14
abundance: many
j_gene: TRBJ1-2
d_gene: -
v_gene: TRBV6-5

CDR3aa: CSAATNSYEQYF
CDR3nt: TGCAGTGCTGCGACTAACTCCTACGAGCAGTACTTC
len: 12
abundance: few
j_gene: TRBJ2-7
d_gene: -
v_gene: TRBV20-1

CDR3aa: CASTQQGLSRF
CDR3nt: TGTGCCAGTACCCAACAGGGTTTGAGTCGCTTT
len: 11
abundance: -
j_gene: TRBJ1-1
d_gene: -
v_gene: TRBV19

CDR3aa: CASQDRSPPEQYF
CDR3nt: TGTGCCAGTCAGGACAGGTCCCCCCCCGAGCAGTACTTC
len: 13
abundance: many
j_gene: TRBJ2-7
d_gene: TRBD1
v_gene: TRBV6-5

CDR3aa: CASSSQQGWPYNEQFF
CDR3nt: TGTGCCAGCAGTTCGCAACAGGGGTGGCCTTACAATGAGCAGTTCTTC
len: 16
abundance: -
j_gene: TRBJ2-1
d_gene: TRBD1
v_gene: TRBV27

CDR3aa: CASSQTDRGQSISHTDTQYF
CDR3nt: TGTGCCAGCAGCCAAACAGACAGGGGTCAAAGCATTTCTCACACAGATACGCAGTATTTT
len: 20
abundance: few
j_gene: TRBJ2-3
d_gene: TRBD1
v_gene: TRBV3-1